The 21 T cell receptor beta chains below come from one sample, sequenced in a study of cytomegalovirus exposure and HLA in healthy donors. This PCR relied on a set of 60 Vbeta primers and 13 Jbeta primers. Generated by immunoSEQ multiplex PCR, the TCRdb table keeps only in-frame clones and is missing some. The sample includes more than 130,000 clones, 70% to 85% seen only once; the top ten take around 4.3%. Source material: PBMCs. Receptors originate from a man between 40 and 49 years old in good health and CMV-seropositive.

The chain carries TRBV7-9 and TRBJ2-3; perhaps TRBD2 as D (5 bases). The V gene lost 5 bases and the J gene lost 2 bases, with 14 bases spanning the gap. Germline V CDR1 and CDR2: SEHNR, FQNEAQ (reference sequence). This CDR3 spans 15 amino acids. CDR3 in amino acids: CASSPEGSSTDTQYF. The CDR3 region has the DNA TGTGCCAGCAGCCCCGAGGGTTCATCCACAGATACGCAGTATTTT.

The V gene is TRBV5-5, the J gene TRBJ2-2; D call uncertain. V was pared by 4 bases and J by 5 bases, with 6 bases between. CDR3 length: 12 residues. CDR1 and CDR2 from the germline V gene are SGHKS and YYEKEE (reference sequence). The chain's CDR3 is CASSDLTGELFF. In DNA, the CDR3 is TGTGCCAGCAGCGACTTAACCGGGGAGCTGTTTTTT.

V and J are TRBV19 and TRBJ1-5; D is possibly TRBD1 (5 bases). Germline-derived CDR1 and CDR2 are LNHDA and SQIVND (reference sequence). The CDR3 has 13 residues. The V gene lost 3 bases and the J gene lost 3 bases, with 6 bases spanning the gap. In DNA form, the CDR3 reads TGTGCCAGTAGTATCAGGGACAATCAGCCCCAGCATTTT. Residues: CASSIRDNQPQHF.

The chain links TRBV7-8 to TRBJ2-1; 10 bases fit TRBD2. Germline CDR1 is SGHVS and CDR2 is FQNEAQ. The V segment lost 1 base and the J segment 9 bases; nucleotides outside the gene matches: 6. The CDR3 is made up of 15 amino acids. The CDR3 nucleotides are TGTGCCAGCAGCTTAGAGCGGGGGGGCTGGGGTGAGCAGTTCTTC. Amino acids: CASSLERGGWGEQFF. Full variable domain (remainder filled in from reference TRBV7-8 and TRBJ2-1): GAGVSQSPRYKVAKRGQDVALRCDPISGHVSLFWYQQALGQGPEFLTYFQNEAQLDKSGLPSDRFFAERPEGSVSTLKIQRTQQEDSAVYLCASSLERGGWGEQFFGPGTRLTVL.

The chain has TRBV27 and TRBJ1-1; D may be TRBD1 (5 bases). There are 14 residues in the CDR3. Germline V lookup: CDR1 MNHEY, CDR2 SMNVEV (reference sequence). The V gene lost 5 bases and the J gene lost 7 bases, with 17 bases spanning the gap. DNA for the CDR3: TGTGCCAGCAGTCCAGCCGGGACTACGGTTGAAGCTTTCTTT. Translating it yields CASSPAGTTVEAFF.

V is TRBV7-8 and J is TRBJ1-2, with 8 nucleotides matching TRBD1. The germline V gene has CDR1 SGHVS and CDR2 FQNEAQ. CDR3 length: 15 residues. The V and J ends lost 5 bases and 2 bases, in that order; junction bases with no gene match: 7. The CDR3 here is CASSVGTGLNYGYTF. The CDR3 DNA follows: TGTGCCAGCAGCGTTGGGACAGGCCTAAACTATGGCTACACCTTC.

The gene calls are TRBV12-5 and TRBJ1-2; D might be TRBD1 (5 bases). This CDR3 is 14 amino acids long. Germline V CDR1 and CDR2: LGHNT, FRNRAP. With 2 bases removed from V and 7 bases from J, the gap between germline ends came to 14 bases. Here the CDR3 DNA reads TGTGCTAGTGGTTTGTCCCGCGGGGCTGTTGGCTACACCTTC. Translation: CASGLSRGAVGYTF.

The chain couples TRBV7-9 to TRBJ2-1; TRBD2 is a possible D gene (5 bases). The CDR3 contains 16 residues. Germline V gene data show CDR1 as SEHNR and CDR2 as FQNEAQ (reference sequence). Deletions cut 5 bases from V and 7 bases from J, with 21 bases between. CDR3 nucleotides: TGTGCCAGCAGCCGGAGGCAGCGCTCAACTGGGAATGAGCAGTTCTTC. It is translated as CASSRRQRSTGNEQFF. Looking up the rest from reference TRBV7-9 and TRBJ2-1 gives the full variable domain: DTGVSQNPRHKITKRGQNVTFRCDPISEHNRLYWYRQTLGQGPEFLTYFQNEAQLEKSRLLSDRFSAERPKGSFSTLEIQRTEQGDSAMYLCASSRRQRSTGNEQFFGPGTRLTVL.

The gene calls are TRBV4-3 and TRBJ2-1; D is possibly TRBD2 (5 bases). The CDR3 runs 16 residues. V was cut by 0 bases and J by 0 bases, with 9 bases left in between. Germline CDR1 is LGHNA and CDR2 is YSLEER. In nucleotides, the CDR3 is TGCGCCAGCAGCCAAGATGGGGAGAGCTCCTACAATGAGCAGTTCTTC. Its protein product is CASSQDGESSYNEQFF.

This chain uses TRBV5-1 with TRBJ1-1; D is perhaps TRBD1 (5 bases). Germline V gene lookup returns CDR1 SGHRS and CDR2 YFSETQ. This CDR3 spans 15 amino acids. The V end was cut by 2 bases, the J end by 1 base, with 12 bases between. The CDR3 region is CASSLRLTGNTEAFF. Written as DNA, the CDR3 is TGCGCCAGCAGCTTAAGGCTTACAGGGAACACTGAAGCTTTCTTT.

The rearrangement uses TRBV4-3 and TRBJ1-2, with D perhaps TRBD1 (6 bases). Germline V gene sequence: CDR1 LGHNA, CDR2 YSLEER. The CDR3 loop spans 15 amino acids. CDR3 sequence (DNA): TGCGGGGAACGATTGACAGGACCTACTAACTATGGCTACACCTTC. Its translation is CGERLTGPTNYGYTF.

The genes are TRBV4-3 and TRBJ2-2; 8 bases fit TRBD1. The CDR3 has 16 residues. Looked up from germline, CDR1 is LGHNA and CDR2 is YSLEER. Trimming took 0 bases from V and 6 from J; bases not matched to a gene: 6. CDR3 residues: CASSQEPIQGAGELFF. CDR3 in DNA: TGCGCCAGCAGCCAAGAACCAATACAGGGGGCCGGGGAGCTGTTTTTT.

The CDR3 DNA is TGTGCCAGTAGGAATCCATCAGGGGGCGCCACCGGGGAGCTGTTTTTT. Translation gives CASRNPSGGATGELFF. The chain employs TRBV19 and TRBJ2-2, with TRBD1 matching 8 bases. The CDR3 is 16 amino acids. In germline, CDR1 is LNHDA, CDR2 SQIVND (reference sequence). The J segment lost 4 bases and the V segment lost 6 bases, leaving 10 bases of the junction unmatched.

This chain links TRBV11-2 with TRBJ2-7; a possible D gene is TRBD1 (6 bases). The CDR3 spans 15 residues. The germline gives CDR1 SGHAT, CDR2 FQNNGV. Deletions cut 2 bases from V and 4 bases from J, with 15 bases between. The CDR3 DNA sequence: TGTGCCAGCAGCTTAACTCCCGGGACACGATACGAGCAGTACTTC. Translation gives CASSLTPGTRYEQYF.

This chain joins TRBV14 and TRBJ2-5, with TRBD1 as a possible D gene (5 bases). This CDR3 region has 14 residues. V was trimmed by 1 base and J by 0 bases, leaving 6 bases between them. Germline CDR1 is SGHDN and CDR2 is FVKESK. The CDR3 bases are TGTGCCAGCAGCCAAGTAGGGGACCAAGAGACCCAGTACTTC. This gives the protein CASSQVGDQETQYF.

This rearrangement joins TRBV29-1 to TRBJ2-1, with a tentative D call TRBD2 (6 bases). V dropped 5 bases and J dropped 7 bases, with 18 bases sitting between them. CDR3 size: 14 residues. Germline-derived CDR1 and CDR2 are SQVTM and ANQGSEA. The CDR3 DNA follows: TGCAGCGTTAGGTTCGATTTTGCGGGGAATGAGCAGTTCTTC. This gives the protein CSVRFDFAGNEQFF.

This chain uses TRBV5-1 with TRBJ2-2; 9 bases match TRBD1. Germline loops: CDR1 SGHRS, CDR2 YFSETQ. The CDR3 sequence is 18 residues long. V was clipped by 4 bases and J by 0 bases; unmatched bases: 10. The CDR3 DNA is TGCGCCAGCAGCCAATTGGACAGGGGACTATCGAACACCGGGGAGCTGTTTTTT. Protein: CASSQLDRGLSNTGELFF.

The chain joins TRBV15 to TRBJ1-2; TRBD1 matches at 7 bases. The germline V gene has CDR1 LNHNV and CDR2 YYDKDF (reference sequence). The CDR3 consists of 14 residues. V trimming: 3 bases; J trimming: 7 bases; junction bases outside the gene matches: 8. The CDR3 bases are TGTGCCACCAGCAGGTCCCATACAGGGGCTGGCTACACCTTC. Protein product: CATSRSHTGAGYTF.

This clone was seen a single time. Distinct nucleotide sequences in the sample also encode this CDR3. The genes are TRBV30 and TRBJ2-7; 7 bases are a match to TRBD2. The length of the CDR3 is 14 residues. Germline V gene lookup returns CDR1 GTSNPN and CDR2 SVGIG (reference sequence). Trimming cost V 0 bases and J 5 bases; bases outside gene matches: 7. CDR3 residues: CAWSVGGSGNEQYF. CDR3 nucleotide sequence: TGTGCCTGGAGTGTTGGCGGGAGTGGGAACGAGCAGTACTTC. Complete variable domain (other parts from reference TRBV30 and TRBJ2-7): SQTIHQWPATLVQPVGSPLSLECTVEGTSNPNLYWYRQAAGRGLQLLFYSVGIGQISSEVPQNLSASRPQDRQFILSSKKLLLSDSGFYLCAWSVGGSGNEQYFGPGTRLTVT.

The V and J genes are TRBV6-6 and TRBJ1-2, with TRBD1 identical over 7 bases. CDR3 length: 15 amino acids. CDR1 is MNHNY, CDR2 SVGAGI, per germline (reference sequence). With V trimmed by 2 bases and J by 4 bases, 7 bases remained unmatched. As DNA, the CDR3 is TGTGCCAGCAGTTACCACCGGGACAGCATCTATGGCTACACCTTC. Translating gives CASSYHRDSIYGYTF.

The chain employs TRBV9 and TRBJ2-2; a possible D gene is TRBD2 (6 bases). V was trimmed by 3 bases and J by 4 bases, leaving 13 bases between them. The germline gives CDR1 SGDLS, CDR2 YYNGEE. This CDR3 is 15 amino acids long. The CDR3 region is CASSEEGWGTGELFF. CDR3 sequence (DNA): TGTGCCAGCAGCGAGGAGGGTTGGGGCACCGGGGAGCTGTTTTTT.